This TCR beta chain was captured in a study of cytomegalovirus exposure and HLA in healthy donors. Whole-study findings and limits: Reports showed the classifier diagnosing cytomegalovirus status with high specificity and sensitivity. Upon later analysis, HLA-associated TCR beta chains proved more clonally expanded than other, equally common chains.

About this clone: As yet, its antigen is unknown.

PCR amplification relied on 60 Vbeta primers (plus 13 Jbeta primers). Data came from immunoSEQ multiplex PCR; TCRdb stores just in-frame clones and leaves some out. The sample includes about 70,000 clones. CDR3 size: 15 residues. V shed 0 bases and J 5 bases; nucleotides not matched to a gene: 0. Germline V gene sequence: CDR1 SGHRS, CDR2 YFSETQ. Sequenced sample: PBMCs. The clonotype originates from a woman aged 30 to 39 in good health and CMV-seronegative. This rearrangement joins TRBV5-1 to TRBJ2-1, with TRBD2 matching 12 bases. The CDR3 nucleotides are TGCGCCAGCAGCTTGGGACTAGCGGGGGACAATGAGCAGTTCTTC. Amino acids: CASSLGLAGDNEQFF.